This T cell receptor (beta chain) was recorded in a study of CD8+ T cells in alopecia areata. This clone appeared a few times. The gene symbols are mouse symbols. The read stops 3 residues short of the end of the CDR3; the missing end is completed from the germline J gene. Once RNA had been extracted, it was reverse transcribed into cDNA to act as the sequencing template. The repertoire was sequenced with immunoSEQ multiplex PCR; TCRdb's copy has only in-frame clones and lacks some. Recorded here are 200,000 to 300,000 clones, none singletons. Scientists pooled cutaneous lymph node cells and sorted them on CD4, CD8alpha, NKG2D, NKG2ACE and other markers. The CDR3 is made up of 16 amino acids. The V and J ends lost 4 bases and 5 bases, in that order; junction bases with no gene match: 7. Germline V lookup: CDR1 NSHNY, CDR2 SYGAGN.

Sequencing was carried out using CD4+ T cells sorted from a lymph node. The clonotype originates from a C3H/HeJ mouse with alopecia areata. The mouse line has the MHC haplotype H2-k. The chain carries TRBV13-1 and TRBJ1-6, with 9 bases lining up with TRBD1. TRBJ1-6 is an ORF, and what it does is uncertain. This CDR3 is CASSPDRGVHNSPLYF. CDR3 DNA, as far as it was read: TGTGCCAGCAGTCCCGACAGGGGGGTTCATAATTCGCCC.